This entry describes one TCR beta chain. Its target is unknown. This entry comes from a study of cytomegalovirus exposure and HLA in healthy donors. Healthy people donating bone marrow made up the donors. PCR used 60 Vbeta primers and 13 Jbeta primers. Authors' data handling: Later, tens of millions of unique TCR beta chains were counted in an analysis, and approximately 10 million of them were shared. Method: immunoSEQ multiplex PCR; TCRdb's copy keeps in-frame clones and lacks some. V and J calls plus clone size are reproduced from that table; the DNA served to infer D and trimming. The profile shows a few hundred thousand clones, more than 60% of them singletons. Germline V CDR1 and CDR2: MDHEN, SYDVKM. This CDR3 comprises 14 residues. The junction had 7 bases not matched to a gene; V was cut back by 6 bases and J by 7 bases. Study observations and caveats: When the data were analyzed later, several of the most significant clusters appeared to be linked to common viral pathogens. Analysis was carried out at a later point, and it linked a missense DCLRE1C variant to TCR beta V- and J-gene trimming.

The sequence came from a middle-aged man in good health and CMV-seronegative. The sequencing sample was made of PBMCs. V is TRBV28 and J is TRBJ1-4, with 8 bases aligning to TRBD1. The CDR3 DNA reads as TGTGCCAGCAGCCTGACAGGGGATGGTGAAAAACTGTTTTTT. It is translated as CASSLTGDGEKLFF.